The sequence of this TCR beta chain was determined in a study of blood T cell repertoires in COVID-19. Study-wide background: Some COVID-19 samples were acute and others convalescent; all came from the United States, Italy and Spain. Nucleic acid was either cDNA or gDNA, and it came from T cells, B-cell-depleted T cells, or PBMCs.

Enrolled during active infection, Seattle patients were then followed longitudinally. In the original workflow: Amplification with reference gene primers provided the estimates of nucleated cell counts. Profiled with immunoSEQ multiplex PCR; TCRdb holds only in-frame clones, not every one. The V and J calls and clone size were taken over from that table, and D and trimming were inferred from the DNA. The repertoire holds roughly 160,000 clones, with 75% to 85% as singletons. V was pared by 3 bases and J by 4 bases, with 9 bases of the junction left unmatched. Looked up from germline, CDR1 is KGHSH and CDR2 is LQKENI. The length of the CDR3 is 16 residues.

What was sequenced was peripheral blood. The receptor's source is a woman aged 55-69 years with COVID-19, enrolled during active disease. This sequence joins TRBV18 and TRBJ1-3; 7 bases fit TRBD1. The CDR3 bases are TGTGCCAGCTCACCTAATAAACAGGGGAGCGGAAACACCATATATTTT. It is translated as CASSPNKQGSGNTIYF.